This entry lists 26 T cell receptor beta chains sequenced from one sample in a study of CXCR3-negative and CXCR3-positive naive CD8 T cells. Preparation of TRB cDNA libraries relied on 5' RACE carrying UMI labels. TCRdb reprocessed the 5' RACE reads, keeping one entry per CDR3 protein, no DNA. The specimen's table records tens of thousands of distinct CDR3 sequences. Sequencing was performed on memory CD8+ T cells from blood. Source of these receptors: a human donor in good health. Some clones in this sample may be carry-over from other donors' samples.

The chain has TRBV12-3 or TRBV12-4 and TRBJ1-1. The CDR3 extends over 12 amino acids. The CDR3 sequence: CASSFGQPEAFF.

V usage is TRBV29-1 and J usage is TRBJ2-1; TCRdb's assignment of TRBD1 cannot be checked, as there is no DNA. The CDR3 loop spans 14 amino acids. Germline CDR1 is SQVTM and CDR2 is ANQGSEA. CDR3 region: CSVEELGGYNEQFF.

The chain employs TRBV5-6 and TRBJ2-3; TCRdb's D call, TRBD2, is unchecked because there is no DNA. This CDR3 comprises 15 residues. Germline V CDR1 and CDR2: SGHDT, YYEEEE. The CDR3 is CASSFGTSGRASQYF.

The chain uses TRBV12-3 or TRBV12-4 and TRBJ1-5; TCRdb returns TRBD1, unconfirmable since there is no DNA. The CDR3 has 17 amino acids. The CDR3 region is CASSGDNRQGRWQPQHF.

This rearrangement joins TRBV6-5 to TRBJ2-7; TCRdb lists TRBD1, though no DNA is available to test this call. The length of the CDR3 is 14 residues. Germline CDR1 reads MNHEY; CDR2 reads SVGAGI. CDR3 protein: CASTARDNSYEQYF.

V gene TRBV7-9 combines with J gene TRBJ1-4. The CDR3 is 16 residues long. Germline V gene sequence: CDR1 SEHNR, CDR2 FQNEAQ (reference sequence). CDR3 in amino acids: CASKLSWEIGDEKLFF. The whole variable domain, filled in from reference TRBV7-9 and TRBJ1-4, reads DTGVSQNPRHKITKRGQNVTFRCDPISEHNRLYWYRQTLGQGPEFLTYFQNEAQLEKSRLLSDRFSAERPKGSFSTLEIQRTEQGDSAMYLCASKLSWEIGDEKLFFGSGTQLSVL.

This chain joins TRBV7-2 and TRBJ1-4; without DNA, the TCRdb call of TRBD1 cannot be checked. The CDR3 is 16 amino acids. CDR1 is SGHTA, CDR2 FQGNSA, per germline. The chain's CDR3 is CASSRYGAARNEKLFF. Based on the CDR3 plus reference TRBV7-2 and TRBJ1-4, the full variable domain is GAGVSQSPSNKVTEKGKDVELRCDPISGHTALYWYRQSLGQGLEFLIYFQGNSAPDKSGLPSDRFSAERTGGSVSTLTIQRTQQEDSAVYLCASSRYGAARNEKLFFGSGTQLSVL.

This chain uses TRBV7-9 with TRBJ2-4. Germline-derived CDR1 and CDR2 are SEHNR and FQNEAQ (reference sequence). CDR3 length equals 12 residues. CDR3 in amino acids: CASSFTDEVQYF.

This chain links TRBV5-5 with TRBJ2-2. The germline CDR1 and CDR2 sequences are SGHKS and YYEKEE (reference sequence). The CDR3 is made up of 13 amino acids. The CDR3 region is CASSFGYTGELFF.

The chain links TRBV6-6 to TRBJ2-7; TCRdb proposes TRBD1, but this gene call is untestable without DNA. There are 13 residues in the CDR3. Germline V gene sequence: CDR1 MNHNY, CDR2 SVGAGI (reference sequence). The chain's CDR3 is CASSYGGDYEQYF.

The V and J genes are TRBV11-3 and TRBJ2-7; the TRBD1 assignment by TCRdb is unverifiable without DNA. There are 14 residues in the CDR3. CDR1 and CDR2 (germline): SGHNT, YENEEA. The CDR3 loop reads CASSLATGAYEQYF. Drawing the rest from reference TRBV11-3 and TRBJ2-7, the complete variable domain is EAGVVQSPRYKIIEKKQPVAFWCNPISGHNTLYWYLQNLGQGPELLIRYENEEAVDDSQLPKDRFSAERLKGVDSTLKIQPAELGDSAVYLCASSLATGAYEQYFGPGTRLTVT.

This chain links TRBV5-1 with TRBJ1-2. In germline, CDR1 is SGHRS, CDR2 YFSETQ. CDR3 length: 13 amino acids. The CDR3: CASSLEGGNGYTF.

This chain links TRBV6-6 with TRBJ2-5; lacking DNA, the TRBD1 call made by TCRdb goes unchecked. Germline V gene sequence: CDR1 MNHNY, CDR2 SVGAGI (reference sequence). There are 16 residues in the CDR3. The CDR3 here is CASSSSTGTGGETQCF.

The genes are TRBV29-1 and TRBJ2-2; the TCRdb D gene call, TRBD2, has no DNA to confirm it. CDR1 is SQVTM, CDR2 ANQGSEA, per germline. The CDR3 spans 12 residues. This CDR3 is CSVLAFAGELFF.

J is TRBJ2-7 and V is TRBV4-3; TCRdb gives TRBD2 as the D gene, but with no DNA this cannot be confirmed. The V gene's germline CDR1 is LGHNA and CDR2 YSLEER. The CDR3 extends over 16 amino acids. CDR3 protein: CASSQDRDLRYYEQYF.

This chain connects TRBV15 to TRBJ2-2; the D call from TCRdb, TRBD1, cannot be confirmed without DNA. The CDR3 covers 15 residues. From germline, CDR1 is LNHNV and CDR2 YYDKDF (reference sequence). This chain's CDR3 is CATSRDRGSTGELFF.

The rearrangement links TRBV6-2 or TRBV6-3 to TRBJ1-5. CDR3 length equals 14 residues. CDR1 is MNHEY, CDR2 SVGEGT, per germline. The CDR3 sequence: CASSPRLSNQPQHF.

This chain joins TRBV29-1 and TRBJ1-2. Germline V gives CDR1 SQVTM, CDR2 ANQGSEA. The CDR3 extends over 12 amino acids. The CDR3 sequence: CSVDRVNYGYTF.

The chain combines TRBV21-1 with TRBJ2-1; TCRdb returns TRBD1, unconfirmable since there is no DNA. TRBV21-1 is marked as a pseudogene. The CDR3 covers 18 residues. This CDR3 reads CASSKTWADRDLYNEQFF.

The chain joins TRBV29-1 to TRBJ2-7; TCRdb proposes TRBD1, but this gene call is untestable without DNA. The CDR3 length is 15 residues. Germline loops: CDR1 SQVTM, CDR2 ANQGSEA. CDR3 sequence reads: CSVEDGGESSYEQYF.

The chain recombines TRBV20-1 with TRBJ1-5; TCRdb names TRBD1, which stays unverified in the absence of DNA. This CDR3 contains 15 residues. Germline lookup yields CDR1 DFQATT and CDR2 SNEGSKA (reference sequence). CDR3 region: CSAQDSVGSNQPQHF.

This chain uses TRBV7-8 with TRBJ2-2; with no DNA, the TCRdb D assignment of TRBD1 cannot be verified. The CDR3 has 22 residues. CDR1 SGHVS and CDR2 FQNEAQ come from the germline V gene. CDR3 sequence reads: CASSTLVSHPPGTGDDTGELFF.

V is TRBV3-1 and J is TRBJ1-4; TCRdb lists TRBD1, though no DNA is available to test this call. CDR3 length equals 17 residues. Germline lookup yields CDR1 LGHDT and CDR2 YNNKEL (reference sequence). The CDR3 is CASSPRRGQITNEKLFF.

This rearrangement joins TRBV7-3 to TRBJ2-1; TCRdb's D call, TRBD1, is unchecked because there is no DNA. Germline V gene sequence: CDR1 SGHTA, CDR2 FQGTGA. The CDR3 has 16 residues. CDR3 loop: CASSSGPGTGKNEQFF.

The chain is built from TRBV20-1 and TRBJ1-1. The CDR3 loop spans 13 amino acids. Germline V gives CDR1 DFQATT, CDR2 SNEGSKA (reference sequence). CDR3 sequence reads: CSARAPGNTEAFF.

This CDR3 is CASSTNRDYYTGELFF. V and J are TRBV11-2 and TRBJ2-2; TCRdb proposes TRBD2, but this gene call is untestable without DNA. The CDR3 is made up of 16 amino acids. Germline CDR1 is SGHAT and CDR2 is FQNNGV.